The 15 T cell receptor beta chains in this list originate from one sample, sequenced in a study of siplizumab effects on memory and regulatory T cells. Repertoires were generated with immunoSEQ multiplex PCR, while TCRdb's copy carries only in-frame clones and drops some. The sample shows approximately 46,000 clones, 93% of them seen only once. Sequenced input: CD8+ T cells sorted from blood. These receptors originate from a human donor in good health.

The V call is TRBV5-6, the J call TRBJ1-2, with 8 bases matching TRBD1. The germline V gene encodes CDR1 SGHDT and CDR2 YYEEEE. This CDR3 contains 15 residues. V lost 0 bases, J lost 6 bases, and 7 bases stayed unmatched. Here the CDR3 DNA reads TGTGCCAGCAGCTTGGCCGGGACAGGCGGAGATGGCTACACCTTC. Protein product: CASSLAGTGGDGYTF.

The chain recombines TRBV18 with TRBJ2-5; no clear D gene. The germline V gene has CDR1 KGHSH and CDR2 LQKENI. The CDR3 has 13 amino acids. V dropped 2 bases and J dropped 5 bases, with 9 bases sitting between them. This CDR3 is CASSPMGWETQYF. In DNA, the CDR3 is TGTGCCAGCTCACCAATGGGGTGGGAGACCCAGTACTTC. Based on the CDR3 plus reference TRBV18 and TRBJ2-5, the full variable domain is NAGVMQNPRHLVRRRGQEARLRCSPMKGHSHVYWYRQLPEEGLKFMVYLQKENIIDESGMPKERFSAEFPKEGPSILRIQQVVRGDSAAYFCASSPMGWETQYFGPGTRLLVL.

V usage is TRBV13 and J usage is TRBJ2-3, with 8 bases matching TRBD1. The CDR3 contains 15 residues. Trimming took 5 bases from V and 2 from J; bases not matched to a gene: 6. The germline V gene encodes CDR1 PRHDT and CDR2 FYEKMQ (reference sequence). CDR3 protein: CASSTGQDLTDTQYF. Here the CDR3 DNA reads TGTGCCAGCAGCACGGGACAGGACCTCACAGATACGCAGTATTTT.

The genes are TRBV5-5 and TRBJ1-1; no clear D gene. CDR1 and CDR2 (germline): SGHKS, YYEKEE (reference sequence). The CDR3 contains 15 residues. V was pared by 2 bases and J by 1 base, with 12 bases between. This CDR3 is CASSFFLGSNTEAFF. CDR3 DNA sequence: TGTGCCAGCAGCTTTTTTTTGGGATCGAACACTGAAGCTTTCTTT.

The rearrangement uses TRBV7-9 and TRBJ1-3, with 10 nucleotides matching TRBD1. V lost 4 bases to trimming and J lost 3 bases; unmatched junction nucleotides: 9. The CDR3 loop spans 17 amino acids. Germline CDR1 reads SEHNR; CDR2 reads FQNEAQ (reference sequence). The CDR3 loop reads CASSSAGTGDFGNTIYF. The CDR3 DNA reads TGTGCCAGCAGCTCGGCCGGGACAGGGGATTTTGGAAACACCATATATTTT.

This clone was observed once. The CDR3 loop reads CASRATGRDYGYTF. The CDR3 DNA sequence: TGTGCCAGCAGGGCTACAGGGAGGGACTATGGCTACACCTTC. The rearrangement links TRBV9 to TRBJ1-2, with D tentatively TRBD1 (6 bases). The V gene's germline CDR1 is SGDLS and CDR2 YYNGEE. The germline V and J ends were trimmed by 5 bases and 3 bases, with 14 bases remaining between them. The CDR3 covers 14 residues.

The V gene is TRBV15, the J gene TRBJ2-3; the D call may be TRBD1 or TRBD2 (6 bases each). V was clipped by 11 bases and J by 4 bases, with 16 bases between them. This CDR3 spans 13 amino acids. In germline, CDR1 is LNHNV, CDR2 YYDKDF (reference sequence). The CDR3 spells CASRRGLADTQYF. The CDR3 nucleotides read TGTGCCTCCCGGAGGGGGTTAGCAGATACGCAGTATTTT.

This sequence joins TRBV30 and TRBJ2-6; D not resolved. Trimming stripped 3 bases from V and 1 base from J, with 10 bases between. The CDR3 has 15 residues. CDR1 and CDR2 from the germline V gene are GTSNPN and SVGIG (reference sequence). CDR3 in amino acids: CAWRVFRSGANVLTF. In DNA form, the CDR3 reads TGTGCCTGGAGAGTCTTCAGGTCTGGGGCCAACGTCCTGACTTTC.

This clone appeared a few times. The rearrangement joins TRBV9 to TRBJ1-1; D not certain. This CDR3 has 14 residues. The germline V gene encodes CDR1 SGDLS and CDR2 YYNGEE. The V end was cut by 3 bases, the J end by 0 bases, with 9 bases between. The CDR3 spells CASSAPPLNTEAFF. Here the CDR3 DNA reads TGTGCCAGCAGCGCCCCACCCCTGAACACTGAAGCTTTCTTT.

The J gene is TRBJ2-5, the V gene TRBV27, with D perhaps TRBD2 (6 bases). The V and J ends lost 5 bases and 2 bases respectively, with 18 bases between them. The CDR3 is 16 residues long. Germline CDR1 and CDR2: MNHEY and SMNVEV (reference sequence). CDR3 nucleotides: TGTGCCAGCAGTCTAGTCCCGGCGGGGCAACAAGAGACCCAGTACTTC. It codes for CASSLVPAGQQETQYF.

The chain has TRBV4-1 and TRBJ2-7; maybe TRBD1 (6 bases). V shed 4 bases and J shed 2 bases, with 15 bases lying between them. Per germline, CDR1 MGHRA and CDR2 YSYEKL. The length of the CDR3 is 15 residues. The CDR3 DNA reads TGCGCCAGCAGCCCGCGGACGGACAGCACCTACGAGCAGTACTTC. Residues: CASSPRTDSTYEQYF.

The chain uses TRBV4-1 and TRBJ2-5, with TRBD2 identical over 7 bases. Germline V gene sequence: CDR1 MGHRA, CDR2 YSYEKL. With 0 bases clipped from V and 1 base from J, the junction kept 17 bases outside the gene matches. CDR3 length: 20 amino acids. The CDR3 DNA is TGCGCCAGCAGCCAAGACGGCCCCAGAGTGTTGGGCGGGAGCCAAGAGACCCAGTACTTC. Protein: CASSQDGPRVLGGSQETQYF.

The rearrangement uses TRBV27 and TRBJ1-3; TRBD1 is a possible D gene (6 bases). This CDR3 is built from 15 residues. Germline CDR1 is MNHEY and CDR2 is SMNVEV (reference sequence). Trimming pared 5 bases from V and 4 bases from J, leaving 15 bases between. CDR3 protein: CASSRLGHSGNTIYF. DNA of the CDR3: TGTGCCAGCAGTCGGTTGGGACACAGCGGAAACACCATATATTTT.

The rearrangement uses TRBV27 and TRBJ2-1; 14 nucleotides match TRBD2. V lost 5 bases, J lost 6 bases, and 3 bases stayed unmatched. The CDR3 is made up of 15 amino acids. The germline V gene encodes CDR1 MNHEY and CDR2 SMNVEV (reference sequence). CDR3 protein: CASSPGTSGSNEQFF. The CDR3 DNA is TGTGCCAGCAGTCCCGGGACTAGCGGGAGCAATGAGCAGTTCTTC.

This clone rates as medium-sized. The rearrangement links TRBV7-7 to TRBJ2-2; TRBD2 matches at 7 bases. Germline values: CDR1 SSHAT, CDR2 FNYEAQ (reference sequence). This CDR3 comprises 15 residues. V dropped 4 bases and J dropped 7; count of bases not matched to a gene: 9. In DNA form, the CDR3 reads TGTGCCAGCAGCTCCGACCTCAGGGAGGGCGGGGAGCTGTTTTTT. Translation gives CASSSDLREGGELFF.